This T cell receptor (beta chain) was captured in a study of beta chain features in type 1 diabetes. General observations from the study: All four CD4+ subsets of Type 1 diabetes patients contained TCRB CDR3s that were moderately but significantly shorter.

This clone has just a few counts. Antigen: not known. CDR1 and CDR2 (germline): SGHDT, YYEEEE. This CDR3 contains 14 residues. V shed 2 bases and J shed 4 bases, with 12 bases lying between them. Of the isolated RNA, all was reverse transcribed, and so the sequenced material was expressed TCRB transcripts. The assay was immunoSEQ multiplex PCR, and TCRdb's table has in-frame clones only and misses some. Of about 150,000 clones detected, about 7.9% appear once; the ten largest clones hold under 0.55%. The sample consisted of central memory CD4+ T cells from blood. The receptor was isolated from a man aged 18-30 years with type 1 diabetes. The chain couples TRBV5-6 to TRBJ2-5, with D unresolved. In DNA, the CDR3 is TGTGCCAGCAGCTTAGAGGTCGCCGCAGAGACCCAGTACTTC. Translating it yields CASSLEVAAETQYF.